The 14 T cell receptor beta chains reported below all come from one sample, sequenced in a study of cytomegalovirus exposure and HLA in healthy donors. PCR used 60 Vbeta primers and 13 Jbeta primers. Generated by immunoSEQ multiplex PCR, the TCRdb table keeps only in-frame clones and is missing some. The table lists 79,000 or so clones, 60% to 75% of them singletons. Sequenced input: PBMCs. The receptors shown here come from a woman aged 40 to 55 in good health and CMV-seropositive.

J is TRBJ2-7 and V is TRBV5-4, with 7 positions matching TRBD2. Germline assignment: CDR1 SGHNT and CDR2 YYREEE (reference sequence). Trimming at V came to 2 bases and at J to 2 bases, leaving 7 bases not matched to a gene. The CDR3 consists of 15 residues. DNA of the CDR3: TGTGCCAGCAGCTTCGGAGGCGGGAGCCCCTACGAGCAGTACTTC. It encodes CASSFGGGSPYEQYF.

The V gene is TRBV5-1, the J gene TRBJ1-2; a weak D match, TRBD1 (6 bases). There are 15 residues in the CDR3. The germline gives CDR1 SGHRS, CDR2 YFSETQ. V was pared by 3 bases and J by 6 bases, with 18 bases between. CDR3 sequence: CASSSGGREGNGYTF. The CDR3 DNA reads TGCGCCAGCAGCTCCGGGGGCCGGGAGGGGAATGGCTACACCTTC.

This chain uses TRBV9 with TRBJ2-3, with TRBD2 identical over 8 bases. This CDR3 has 14 residues. V shed 2 bases, J shed 11 bases, and the junction held 10 bases outside the gene matches. Germline V gene sequence: CDR1 SGDLS, CDR2 YYNGEE. DNA for the CDR3: TGTGCCAGCAGCGTTCACGACGGACTAGCTGAGCAGTATTTT. Amino acids: CASSVHDGLAEQYF.

V is TRBV10-3 and J is TRBJ1-6; 9 nucleotides align to TRBD1. The J segment lost 7 bases and the V segment lost 5 bases, leaving 6 bases of the junction unmatched. CDR1 is ENHRY, CDR2 SYGVKD, per germline. This CDR3 is 15 amino acids long. Written as DNA, the CDR3 is TGTGCCATCAGTTTAACGGGACAGGGAAATTCACCCCTCCACTTT. It codes for CAISLTGQGNSPLHF.

The rearrangement joins TRBV29-1 to TRBJ1-4; D is ambiguous. CDR1 is SQVTM, CDR2 ANQGSEA, per germline. The CDR3 runs 13 residues. V was shortened by 6 bases and J by 0 bases, with 8 bases between the two germline ends. The DNA for the CDR3 is TGCAGCGTCCAAGCTGCAACTAATGAAAAACTGTTTTTT. Translating gives CSVQAATNEKLFF.

This clone was seen more than once but under ten times. V is TRBV6-5 and J is TRBJ1-1; no clear D gene. CDR3 length: 14 amino acids. V was shortened by 2 bases and J by 3 bases, with 10 bases between the two germline ends. In germline, CDR1 is MNHEY, CDR2 SVGAGI. CDR3 sequence reads: CASSYADIYTEAFF. The CDR3 region has the DNA TGTGCCAGCAGTTACGCCGACATCTACACTGAAGCTTTCTTT.

This clone was observed a single time. The chain combines TRBV9 with TRBJ2-5; 11 bases fit TRBD2. Germline CDR1 and CDR2: SGDLS and YYNGEE. This CDR3 spans 17 amino acids. J gave up 2 bases and V 0 bases, and 6 bases lay outside the gene matches. CDR3 in amino acids: CASSVGRTSGLQETQYF. The DNA of the CDR3 is TGTGCCAGCAGCGTAGGAAGGACTAGCGGGTTACAAGAGACCCAGTACTTC.

The chain combines TRBV18 with TRBJ1-4; D remains ambiguous. The germline CDR1 and CDR2 sequences are KGHSH and LQKENI. The length of the CDR3 is 13 residues. V was cut by 5 bases and J by 3 bases, with 7 bases left in between. The chain's CDR3 is CASSGDSNEKLFF. CDR3 bases: TGTGCCAGCTCAGGAGATTCTAATGAAAAACTGTTTTTT.

The chain employs TRBV6-5 and TRBJ1-1; 9 bases map to TRBD1. The V and J ends lost 8 bases and 4 bases, in that order; junction bases with no gene match: 8. The CDR3 is 14 residues long. CDR1 is MNHEY and CDR2 is SVGAGI in the germline V gene. The CDR3 sequence: CASVKAQGATEAFF. The CDR3, as DNA: TGTGCCAGCGTGAAGGCACAGGGGGCCACTGAAGCTTTCTTT.

The rearrangement links TRBV4-3 to TRBJ2-3; a possible D gene is TRBD1 (6 bases). V was clipped by 4 bases and J by 5 bases, with 16 bases between them. The CDR3 is 15 amino acids. Germline V lookup: CDR1 LGHNA, CDR2 YSLEER. The CDR3 DNA follows: TGCGCCAGCAGCCTACGGGACACGGCGGGAGATACGCAGTATTTT. Translation gives CASSLRDTAGDTQYF.

This chain uses TRBV9 with TRBJ1-3; D uncertain. CDR1 and CDR2 (germline): SGDLS, YYNGEE. V lost 4 bases, J lost 0 bases, and 11 bases lay in between. The length of the CDR3 is 15 residues. The DNA of the CDR3 is TGTGCCAGCAGCCCGATGGGGAGCTCTGGAAACACCATATATTTT. Residues: CASSPMGSSGNTIYF.

The V gene is TRBV30, the J gene TRBJ2-1, with 9 bases aligning to TRBD1. Trimming removed 2 bases from V and 0 bases from J; junction bases left unmatched: 8. Germline-derived CDR1 and CDR2 are GTSNPN and SVGIG (reference sequence). CDR3 length: 17 residues. CDR3 nucleotide sequence: TGTGCCTGGAGTCGCACAGGGGGCCTAAACTCCTACAATGAGCAGTTCTTC. This codes for CAWSRTGGLNSYNEQFF. Using reference TRBV30 and TRBJ2-1 for the parts outside the CDR3, the full variable domain is SQTIHQWPATLVQPVGSPLSLECTVEGTSNPNLYWYRQAAGRGLQLLFYSVGIGQISSEVPQNLSASRPQDRQFILSSKKLLLSDSGFYLCAWSRTGGLNSYNEQFFGPGTRLTVL.

The chain joins TRBV11-2 to TRBJ2-7; 10 bases match TRBD1. Germline-derived CDR1 and CDR2 are SGHAT and FQNNGV. V lost 3 bases and J lost 4; bases outside the gene matches: 6. This CDR3 is 15 amino acids long. The CDR3 DNA is TGTGCCAGCAGCTTGGGACAGGGGTCCCCTTACGAGCAGTACTTC. This gives the protein CASSLGQGSPYEQYF.

A few counts support this clone. CDR3 loop: CASSNPGLDEQYF. The CDR3 region has the DNA TGTGCCAGCAGCAACCCCGGTTTGGACGAGCAGTACTTC. V gene TRBV11-2 combines with J gene TRBJ2-7; the D is unclear. Germline CDR1 is SGHAT and CDR2 is FQNNGV. The CDR3 has 13 residues. Trimming stripped 5 bases from V and 5 bases from J, with 13 bases between.